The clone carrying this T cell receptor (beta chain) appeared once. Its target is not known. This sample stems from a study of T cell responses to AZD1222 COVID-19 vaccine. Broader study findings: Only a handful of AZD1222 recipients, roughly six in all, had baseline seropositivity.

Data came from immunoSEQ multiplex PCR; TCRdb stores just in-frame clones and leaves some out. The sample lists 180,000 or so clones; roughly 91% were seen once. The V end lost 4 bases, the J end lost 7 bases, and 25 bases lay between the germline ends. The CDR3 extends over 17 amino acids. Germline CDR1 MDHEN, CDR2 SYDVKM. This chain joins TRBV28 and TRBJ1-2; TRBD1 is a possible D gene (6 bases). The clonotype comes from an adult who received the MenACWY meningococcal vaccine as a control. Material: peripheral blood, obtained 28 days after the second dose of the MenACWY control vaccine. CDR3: CASSSPGAGEMMRGYTF. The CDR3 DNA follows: TGTGCCAGCAGTTCCCCCGGGGCAGGGGAAATGATGCGTGGCTACACCTTC.